The clone carrying this TCR beta chain was counted many times. This sample was taken from a study of T-cell reconstitution after alpha-beta-depleted transplantation in children. TCRbeta library preparation incorporated unique molecular identifiers. MiXCR, run by TCRdb on the PCR reads, gives a single entry per CDR3 protein. This repertoire shows approximately 270,000 distinct CDR3 sequences, more than 8% found once; its top ten account for 10%. The specimen comprised PBMCs from the stem cell graft donor, sampled from the stem cell graft. This TCR came from a human donor who donated a stem cell graft to a child with SCID.

This CDR3 is CASSFEPYPNEQFF. The DNA of the CDR3 is TGTGCCAGCAGCTTCGAGCCATACCCGAATGAGCAGTTCTTC. The chain couples TRBV5-5 to TRBJ2-1; D is unclear. V was clipped by 2 bases and J by 7 bases, with 13 bases between them. Germline-derived CDR1 and CDR2 are SGHKS and YYEKEE (reference sequence). CDR3 size: 14 residues.